Listed here are 20 T cell receptor beta chains from one sample, sequenced in a study of monozygotic twins with inflammatory bowel disease. TCRdb reanalyzed the 5' RACE reads and collapses them to one entry per CDR3 protein, without DNA. Recorded for this sample: more than 300,000 distinct CDR3 sequences. The sequenced material came from blood. These receptors came from a human donor with ulcerative colitis or Crohn's disease, or a healthy co-twin of an affected twin (not recorded which).

This rearrangement joins TRBV7-2 to TRBJ1-6; TCRdb returns TRBD1, unconfirmable since there is no DNA. The CDR3 contains 15 residues. In germline, CDR1 is SGHTA, CDR2 FQGNSA. CDR3 sequence reads: CASSLGPGQNSPLHF. The whole variable domain, filled in from reference TRBV7-2 and TRBJ1-6, reads GAGVSQSPSNKVTEKGKDVELRCDPISGHTALYWYRQSLGQGLEFLIYFQGNSAPDKSGLPSDRFSAERTGGSVSTLTIQRTQQEDSAVYLCASSLGPGQNSPLHFGNGTRLTVT.

The chain links TRBV7-9 to TRBJ1-1; TCRdb calls TRBD1, which cannot be checked without DNA. Germline loops: CDR1 SEHNR, CDR2 FQNEAQ (reference sequence). The CDR3 is 12 residues long. The CDR3 sequence is CASSRDRQEAFF.

V and J are TRBV20-1 and TRBJ1-4; TCRdb picks TRBD1, but there is no DNA to check that call. CDR3 length equals 14 residues. Germline lookup yields CDR1 DFQATT and CDR2 SNEGSKA (reference sequence). The CDR3 region is CSARTGTGTEKLFF.

The chain links TRBV12-3 or TRBV12-4 to TRBJ2-7; TCRdb proposes TRBD2, but this gene call is untestable without DNA. The CDR3 is 15 amino acids. This CDR3 reads CASSFRTSPLTEQYF.

J is TRBJ1-5 and V is TRBV9; the TCRdb call, TRBD1, lacks DNA for checking. Germline CDR1 is SGDLS and CDR2 is YYNGEE. The CDR3 has 15 amino acids. This CDR3 is CASSVGPQGNQPQHF.

This chain connects TRBV7-2 to TRBJ2-4; TCRdb reports TRBD1, a call that lacks DNA to check it against. Per germline, CDR1 SGHTA and CDR2 FQGNSA. The CDR3 has 16 amino acids. The CDR3 reads CASSLYPPGALNIQYF.

The chain combines TRBV28 with TRBJ2-7; TCRdb picks TRBD1, but there is no DNA to check that call. Germline assignment: CDR1 MDHEN and CDR2 SYDVKM. This CDR3 is built from 15 residues. The CDR3 is CASSLGGGTLDEQYF.

The rearrangement joins TRBV15 to TRBJ1-4; with no DNA, the TCRdb D assignment of TRBD1 cannot be verified. Germline V CDR1 and CDR2: LNHNV, YYDKDF (reference sequence). The CDR3 length is 17 residues. The CDR3 here is CATSRVRGQAYGEKLFF.

The chain couples TRBV12-3 or TRBV12-4 to TRBJ2-3; TCRdb names TRBD1, which stays unverified in the absence of DNA. CDR3 length: 16 amino acids. Here the CDR3 reads CASAVRRGVVADTQYF.

The chain links TRBV29-1 to TRBJ1-2. The germline CDR1 and CDR2 sequences are SQVTM and ANQGSEA. This CDR3 is 13 amino acids long. The CDR3 loop is CSVASGALYGYTF.

The rearrangement links TRBV7-2 to TRBJ2-7; checking the TCRdb D call of TRBD1 is not possible without DNA. Germline-derived CDR1 and CDR2 are SGHTA and FQGNSA. The CDR3 runs 14 residues. CDR3 sequence: CASRLQGSSYEQYF. Supplemented by reference TRBV7-2 and TRBJ2-7, the full variable domain reads GAGVSQSPSNKVTEKGKDVELRCDPISGHTALYWYRQSLGQGLEFLIYFQGNSAPDKSGLPSDRFSAERTGGSVSTLTIQRTQQEDSAVYLCASRLQGSSYEQYFGPGTRLTVT.

The V gene is TRBV5-1, the J gene TRBJ2-2; TCRdb's assignment of TRBD1 cannot be checked, as there is no DNA. The CDR3 sequence is 14 residues long. The germline V gene has CDR1 SGHRS and CDR2 YFSETQ. The CDR3 protein is CTSSFSEGSGELFF.

The rearrangement uses TRBV9 and TRBJ1-4; TCRdb's D call of TRBD1 is untestable without DNA. The CDR3 loop spans 15 amino acids. From germline, CDR1 is SGDLS and CDR2 YYNGEE. The CDR3 protein is CASSVGGFGNEKLFF.

CDR3 sequence: CASSSGGSPYNEQFF. The chain employs TRBV12-3 or TRBV12-4 and TRBJ2-1; TCRdb indicates TRBD1, and absent DNA this call remains unverified. The CDR3 sequence is 15 residues long.

The chain recombines TRBV7-9 with TRBJ2-1. The CDR3 runs 13 residues. Germline V gives CDR1 SEHNR, CDR2 FQNEAQ (reference sequence). CDR3 loop: CASSLAGSPMRFF.

The chain joins TRBV7-6 to TRBJ2-7; the TCRdb D gene call, TRBD1, has no DNA to confirm it. CDR1 is SGHVS and CDR2 is FNYEAQ in the germline V gene. The length of the CDR3 is 13 residues. The CDR3 loop is CASSLGQVNEQYF.

V and J are TRBV2 and TRBJ1-1. Germline V lookup: CDR1 SNHLY, CDR2 FYNNEI. The CDR3 is made up of 13 amino acids. The CDR3 sequence: CASSDGGDTEAFF.

The chain uses TRBV20-1 and TRBJ2-3; TCRdb names TRBD1, which stays unverified in the absence of DNA. The CDR3 spans 13 residues. In germline, CDR1 is DFQATT, CDR2 SNEGSKA (reference sequence). CDR3 amino acids: CSAGDRGTDTQYF.

The rearrangement joins TRBV7-6 to TRBJ1-3. Looked up from germline, CDR1 is SGHVS and CDR2 is FNYEAQ. This CDR3 spans 16 amino acids. The CDR3 loop is CASSLAALSSGNTIYF.

The chain has TRBV19 and TRBJ2-1; TCRdb calls TRBD1, which cannot be checked without DNA. The germline V gene has CDR1 LNHDA and CDR2 SQIVND (reference sequence). The CDR3 extends over 18 amino acids. CDR3: CASSMTRAGAGWRNEQFF. The full variable domain, completed using reference TRBV19 and TRBJ2-1, is DGGITQSPKYLFRKEGQNVTLSCEQNLNHDAMYWYRQDPGQGLRLIYYSQIVNDFQKGDIAEGYSVSREKKESFPLTVTSAQKNPTAFYLCASSMTRAGAGWRNEQFFGPGTRLTVL.